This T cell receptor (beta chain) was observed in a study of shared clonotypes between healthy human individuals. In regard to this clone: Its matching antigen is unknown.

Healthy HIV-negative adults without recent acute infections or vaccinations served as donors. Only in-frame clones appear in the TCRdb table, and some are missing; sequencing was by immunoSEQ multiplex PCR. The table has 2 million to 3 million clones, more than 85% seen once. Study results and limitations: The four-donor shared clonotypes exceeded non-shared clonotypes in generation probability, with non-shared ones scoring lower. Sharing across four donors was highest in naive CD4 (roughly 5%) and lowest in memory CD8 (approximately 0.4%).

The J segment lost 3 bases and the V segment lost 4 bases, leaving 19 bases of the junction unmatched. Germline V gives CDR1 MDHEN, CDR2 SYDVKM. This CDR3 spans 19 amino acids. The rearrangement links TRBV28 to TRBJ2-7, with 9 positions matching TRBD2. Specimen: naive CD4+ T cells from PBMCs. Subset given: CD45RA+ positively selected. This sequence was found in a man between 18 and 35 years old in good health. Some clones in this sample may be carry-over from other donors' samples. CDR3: CASSSPHRRASGTLYEQYF. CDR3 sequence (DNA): TGTGCCAGCAGTTCACCCCACCGGAGGGCTAGCGGGACCCTCTACGAGCAGTACTTC. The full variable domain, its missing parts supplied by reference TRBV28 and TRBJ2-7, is DVKVTQSSRYLVKRTGEKVFLECVQDMDHENMFWYRQDPGLGLRLIYFSYDVKMKEKGDIPEGYSVSREKKERFSLILESASTNQTSMYLCASSSPHRRASGTLYEQYFGPGTRLTVT.